These 26 T cell receptor beta chains were sequenced from one sample in a study of Graves' ophthalmopathy and Graves' hyperthyroidism. The sequenced template was RNA, covering the TCR beta CDR3 region. After a first-round RT-PCR with HTBI primers, a second-round multiplex PCR was run. TCRdb re-called the multiplex PCR reads with MiXCR, one entry per CDR3 protein. The sample yields hundreds of thousands of distinct CDR3 sequences, roughly two fifths seen once. The sample consisted of peripheral blood. These receptors were obtained from an adult man with Graves' ophthalmopathy.

The V call is TRBV25-1, the J call TRBJ1-6; 8 bases match TRBD1. Looked up from germline, CDR1 is MGHDK and CDR2 is SYGVNS. The CDR3 is made up of 14 amino acids. Trimming cost V 11 bases and J 1 base; bases outside gene matches: 4. CDR3 residues: CAYRGRSYNSPLHF. In DNA, the CDR3 is TGTGCCTACAGGGGGAGATCCTATAATTCACCCCTCCACTTT.

The chain combines TRBV10-3 with TRBJ2-7, with TRBD2 identical over 7 bases. Losses at the gene ends were 10 bases for V and 6 bases for J; bases not matched to a gene: 24. The CDR3 covers 17 residues. Germline V gene sequence: CDR1 ENHRY, CDR2 SYGVKD. The CDR3 region has the DNA TGTGCCAGCACCTTCCCAGGGCCCGGGACTACGGGGTTCGAGCAGTACTTC. Amino acids: CASTFPGPGTTGFEQYF.

This clonotype showed up just a few times. V and J are TRBV20-1 and TRBJ2-7; 10 bases agree with TRBD2. V was pared by 5 bases and J by 0 bases, with 10 bases of the junction left unmatched. CDR1 is DFQATT and CDR2 is SNEGSKA in the germline V gene (reference sequence). The length of the CDR3 is 16 residues. DNA for the CDR3: TGCAGTGCTTATGGACTAGCGGACGCGAGCTCCTACGAGCAGTACTTC. It specifies CSAYGLADASSYEQYF.

Regarding this clonotype: This may come from a read error, since a much larger clone is one base off. The chain recombines TRBV24-1 with TRBJ2-2; 8 nucleotides agree with TRBD1. Per the germline V gene, CDR1 is KGHDR and CDR2 is SFDVKD. This CDR3 has 14 amino acids. The J segment lost 1 base and the V segment lost 9 bases, leaving 3 bases of the junction unmatched. As DNA, the CDR3 is TGTGCCACCGCCGGACAGGGGAACACCGGGGAGCTGTTTTTT. Translating it yields CATAGQGNTGELFF.

This clonotype was picked up a small number of times. This chain connects TRBV4-3 to TRBJ1-2; a possible D gene is TRBD1 (5 bases). The germline V gene has CDR1 LGHNA and CDR2 YSLEER. CDR3 length equals 16 residues. Trimming left V 4 bases short and J 5 bases short, with 20 bases between. The CDR3: CASSLDSARGLYGYTF. For the CDR3, the DNA is TGCGCCAGCAGCCTTGACTCGGCAAGGGGCCTGTATGGCTACACCTTC.

This clonotype was seen a few times. The chain uses TRBV7-9 and TRBJ2-5, with 9 bases identical to TRBD1. The J call may be mistaken, given a closer DNA end match to TRBJ2-7. This CDR3 is 15 amino acids long. Germline CDR1 SEHNR, CDR2 FQNEAQ (reference sequence). CDR3: CASSQPGQGSYEQYF. In DNA form, the CDR3 reads TGTGCCAGCAGTCAACCGGGACAGGGTTCCTACGAGCAGTACTTC.

This clonotype has a count of ten or more. The V and J genes are TRBV2 and TRBJ2-2, with TRBD2 matching over 10 bases. V was pared by 5 bases and J by 6 bases, with 9 bases of the junction left unmatched. The CDR3 length is 16 residues. Per germline, CDR1 SNHLY and CDR2 FYNNEI. The CDR3 spells CASSHSPGLASGELFF. The CDR3, as DNA: TGTGCCAGCAGTCATTCTCCGGGACTAGCGTCCGGGGAGCTGTTTTTT.

As for this clonotype: A read error may explain this, as a much larger clone is one base away. The chain links TRBV5-6 to TRBJ1-1, with D maybe TRBD1 (6 bases). Per germline, CDR1 SGHDT and CDR2 YYEEEE. CDR3 length equals 13 residues. Deletions cut 3 bases from V and 7 bases from J, with 13 bases between. CDR3 sequence: CASSSLGHLEAFF. CDR3 DNA: TGTGCCAGCAGCTCTCTGGGACACCTTGAAGCTTTCTTT. Looking up the rest from reference TRBV5-6 and TRBJ1-1 gives the full variable domain: DAGVTQSPTHLIKTRGQQVTLRCSPKSGHDTVSWYQQALGQGPQFIFQYYEEEERQRGNFPDRFSGHQFPNYSSELNVNALLLGDSALYLCASSSLGHLEAFFGQGTRLTVV.

This clonotype was recorded at least ten times. The chain is built from TRBV11-2 and TRBJ1-1; possibly TRBD1 for D (5 bases). CDR1 is SGHAT, CDR2 FQNNGV, per germline. Trimming took off 5 bases at V and 4 bases at J, with 14 bases between the two ends. This CDR3 has 14 residues. The CDR3 spells CASSLRGAGTEAFF. For the CDR3, the DNA is TGTGCCAGCAGCCTCCGTGGGGCGGGCACTGAAGCTTTCTTT.

This clonotype was recorded at least ten times. This sequence joins TRBV12-3 or TRBV12-4 and TRBJ1-2, with 7 bases aligning to TRBD1. This CDR3 is 15 amino acids long. V was pared by 6 bases and J by 2 bases, with 9 bases of the junction left unmatched. The chain's CDR3 is CASRLRLTGNYGYTF. As DNA, the CDR3 is TGTGCCAGCAGACTGAGACTGACAGGGAACTATGGCTACACCTTC.

This clonotype was recorded many times. This chain joins TRBV11-2 and TRBJ2-7; D not certain. The germline V gene has CDR1 SGHAT and CDR2 FQNNGV. The germline V and J ends were trimmed by 4 bases and 1 base, with 11 bases remaining between them. This CDR3 is 14 amino acids long. The DNA for the CDR3 is TGTGCCAGCAGCTCCTGGACGGATTCCTACGAGCAGTACTTC. Translation gives CASSSWTDSYEQYF.

V and J are TRBV7-9 and TRBJ2-6; D gene ambiguous. Germline V gene data show CDR1 as SEHNR and CDR2 as FQNEAQ (reference sequence). V lost 8 bases and J lost 2, with 10 bases in between. The CDR3 is 14 amino acids. DNA for the CDR3: TGTGCCAGCGTTGAAGGCGCTGGGGCCAACGTCCTGACTTTC. This codes for CASVEGAGANVLTF.

This clonotype was seen repeatedly, ten times or more. The chain has TRBV6-4 and TRBJ1-1; no firm D call. The V gene lost 0 bases and the J gene lost 2 bases, with 4 bases spanning the gap. The CDR3 has 13 residues. The germline CDR1 and CDR2 sequences are MRHNA and SNTAGT. CDR3 bases: TGTGCCAGCAGTGACTCGGACAACACTGAAGCTTTCTTT. Protein sequence: CASSDSDNTEAFF.

This clonotype was seen many times. The chain is built from TRBV19 and TRBJ1-1; D remains unclear. Per germline, CDR1 LNHDA and CDR2 SQIVND (reference sequence). V lost 6 bases to trimming and J lost 1 base, with 12 bases between them. The CDR3 totals 14 residues. The CDR3 DNA follows: TGTGCCAGTAGGCCGAGGACGGGGAACACTGAAGCTTTCTTT. This translates into CASRPRTGNTEAFF.

This clonotype was recorded at least ten times. The rearrangement links TRBV7-2 to TRBJ1-1; D unresolved. This CDR3 is built from 14 residues. The germline V gene encodes CDR1 SGHTA and CDR2 FQGNSA. The ends were cut back, 5 bases at V and 3 bases at J, with 13 bases in the middle. The CDR3, as DNA: TGTGCCAGCAGCCTCGACCGCGGATACACTGAAGCTTTCTTT. Encoded protein: CASSLDRGYTEAFF. Complete variable domain (other parts from reference TRBV7-2 and TRBJ1-1): GAGVSQSPSNKVTEKGKDVELRCDPISGHTALYWYRQSLGQGLEFLIYFQGNSAPDKSGLPSDRFSAERTGGSVSTLTIQRTQQEDSAVYLCASSLDRGYTEAFFGQGTRLTVV.

This clonotype was observed many times. This chain links TRBV2 with TRBJ1-2; D is unresolved. The CDR3 is 12 amino acids. Germline lookup yields CDR1 SNHLY and CDR2 FYNNEI. V shed 7 bases and J shed 0 bases, with 6 bases lying between them. The CDR3 region is CASTETNYGYTF. The CDR3 DNA reads as TGTGCCAGCACAGAGACTAACTATGGCTACACCTTC.

This clonotype was recorded a few times. The V call is TRBV19, the J call TRBJ2-2, with TRBD2 identical over 10 bases. The V gene end was trimmed by 3 bases and the J gene end by 4 bases; junction bases not matched to a gene: 5. Germline CDR1 and CDR2: LNHDA and SQIVND (reference sequence). This CDR3 spans 16 amino acids. The CDR3 is CASSMASGGTTGELFF. For the CDR3, the DNA is TGTGCCAGTAGTATGGCTAGCGGGGGCACCACCGGGGAGCTGTTTTTT.

In its sample, this clonotype was seen many times. V usage is TRBV4-1 and J usage is TRBJ1-6, with D unclear. This CDR3 has 13 amino acids. Per the germline V gene, CDR1 is MGHRA and CDR2 is YSYEKL. V lost 0 bases to trimming and J lost 8 bases, with 5 bases between them. The CDR3 spells CASSQEVYSPLHF. The CDR3 DNA follows: TGCGCCAGCAGCCAAGAGGTGTATTCACCCCTCCACTTT.

The J gene is TRBJ2-1, the V gene TRBV7-2, with TRBD1 identical over 9 bases. The CDR3 length is 15 residues. The germline V gene encodes CDR1 SGHTA and CDR2 FQGNSA. Trimming took 5 bases from V and 1 from J; bases not matched to a gene: 3. The CDR3, as DNA: TGTGCCAGCAGCGTCGGACAGGGGTCCTACAATGAGCAGTTCTTC. Amino acids: CASSVGQGSYNEQFF.

This clonotype was recorded many times. The J gene is TRBJ1-4, the V gene TRBV2, with 7 bases identical to TRBD1. Germline-derived CDR1 and CDR2 are SNHLY and FYNNEI. Trimming at V came to 5 bases and at J to 1 base, leaving 4 bases not matched to a gene. CDR3 length: 15 residues. CDR3 in DNA: TGTGCCAGCAGTTCCCGACAGGGAACTAATGAAAAACTGTTTTTT. This sequence encodes CASSSRQGTNEKLFF.

This clonotype was found a few times. The chain employs TRBV6-5 and TRBJ1-2, with 8 positions matching TRBD1. CDR3 length equals 13 residues. Germline V gives CDR1 MNHEY, CDR2 SVGAGI. J gave up 8 bases and V 6 bases, and 8 bases lay outside the gene matches. The CDR3 here is CASSTQGVNGYTF. DNA of the CDR3: TGTGCCAGCAGCACACAGGGGGTAAACGGCTACACCTTC.

This chain joins TRBV6-1 and TRBJ1-5; the D is unclear. The V and J ends lost 0 bases and 11 bases respectively, with 17 bases between them. Germline V CDR1 and CDR2: MNHNS, SASEGT. The CDR3 covers 15 residues. The chain's CDR3 is CASSEAPGADRAQHF. The CDR3 DNA follows: TGTGCCAGCAGTGAAGCTCCCGGCGCGGATAGGGCCCAGCATTTT.

This chain links TRBV6-6 with TRBJ2-7, with 7 bases aligning to TRBD2. The junction had 13 bases not matched to a gene; V was cut back by 6 bases and J by 5 bases. The length of the CDR3 is 15 residues. Germline-derived CDR1 and CDR2 are MNHNY and SVGAGI (reference sequence). CDR3 loop: CASSNGRGVRHEQYF. As DNA, the CDR3 is TGTGCCAGCAGCAACGGACGGGGGGTCCGGCACGAGCAGTACTTC.

The chain combines TRBV29-1 with TRBJ2-2, with 8 bases that match TRBD1. The CDR3 covers 15 residues. In germline, CDR1 is SQVTM, CDR2 ANQGSEA. The J segment lost 1 base and the V segment lost 5 bases, leaving 6 bases of the junction unmatched. In nucleotides, the CDR3 is TGCAGCGTTCTAGTACAGGGGGTGAACACCGGGGAGCTGTTTTTT. This translates into CSVLVQGVNTGELFF.

As concerns this clonotype: A much larger clone sits a single nucleotide away, making a read error possible. This chain connects TRBV12-3 or TRBV12-4 to TRBJ2-5; no reliable D call. Trimming cost V 2 bases and J 7 bases, with 14 bases left between them. This CDR3 has 14 amino acids. The CDR3 nucleotides are TGTGCCAGCAGTTTACCTCACCAGGTGGGGACCCAGTACTTC. This sequence encodes CASSLPHQVGTQYF.

This chain links TRBV4-1 with TRBJ1-5, with 7 positions matching TRBD1. CDR1 is MGHRA and CDR2 is YSYEKL in the germline V gene. The CDR3 sequence is 17 residues long. With V trimmed by 1 base and J by 0 bases, 6 bases remained unmatched. This chain's CDR3 is CASSQGDGTDSNQPQHF. DNA for the CDR3: TGCGCCAGCAGCCAAGGAGATGGGACAGATAGCAATCAGCCCCAGCATTTT.